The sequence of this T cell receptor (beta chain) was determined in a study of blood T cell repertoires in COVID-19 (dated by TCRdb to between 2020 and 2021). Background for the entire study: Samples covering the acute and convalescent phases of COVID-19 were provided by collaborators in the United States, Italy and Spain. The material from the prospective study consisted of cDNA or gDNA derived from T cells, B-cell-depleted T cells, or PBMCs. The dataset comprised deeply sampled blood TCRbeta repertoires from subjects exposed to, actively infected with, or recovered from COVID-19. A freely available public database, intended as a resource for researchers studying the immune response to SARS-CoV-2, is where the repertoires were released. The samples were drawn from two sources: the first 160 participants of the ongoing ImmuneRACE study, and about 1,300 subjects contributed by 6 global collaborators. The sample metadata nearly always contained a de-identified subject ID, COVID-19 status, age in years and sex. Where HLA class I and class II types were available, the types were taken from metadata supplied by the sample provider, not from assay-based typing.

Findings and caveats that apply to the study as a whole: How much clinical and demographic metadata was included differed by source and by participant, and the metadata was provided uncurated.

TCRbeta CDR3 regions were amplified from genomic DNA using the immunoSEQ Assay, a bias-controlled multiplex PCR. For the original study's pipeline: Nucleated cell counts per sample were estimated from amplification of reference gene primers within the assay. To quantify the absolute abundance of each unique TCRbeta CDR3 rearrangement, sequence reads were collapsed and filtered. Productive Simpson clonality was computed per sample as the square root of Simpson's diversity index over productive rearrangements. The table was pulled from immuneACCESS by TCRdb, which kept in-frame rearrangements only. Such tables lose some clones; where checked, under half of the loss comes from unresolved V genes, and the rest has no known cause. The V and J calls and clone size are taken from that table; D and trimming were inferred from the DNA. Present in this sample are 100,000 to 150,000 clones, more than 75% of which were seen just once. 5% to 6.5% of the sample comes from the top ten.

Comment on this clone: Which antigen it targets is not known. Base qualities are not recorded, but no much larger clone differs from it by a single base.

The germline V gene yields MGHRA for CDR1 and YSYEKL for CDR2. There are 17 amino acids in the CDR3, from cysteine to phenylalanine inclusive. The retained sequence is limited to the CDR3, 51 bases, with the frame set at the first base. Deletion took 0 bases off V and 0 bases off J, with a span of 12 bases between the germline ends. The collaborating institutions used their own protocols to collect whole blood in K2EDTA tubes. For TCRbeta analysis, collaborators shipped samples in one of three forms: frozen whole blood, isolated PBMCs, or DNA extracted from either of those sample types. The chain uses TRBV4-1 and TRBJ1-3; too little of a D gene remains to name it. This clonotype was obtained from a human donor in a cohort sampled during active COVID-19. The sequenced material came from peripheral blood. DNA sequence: TGCGCCAGCAGCCAAGACCCCAGCGAGAGCTCTGGAAACACCATATATTTT. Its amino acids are CASSQDPSESSGNTIYF.